This T cell receptor beta chain was sequenced for a study of CD8 T cells in ankylosing spondylitis. Study-level findings and limits: Ankylosing spondylitis blood appeared to be characterized by a TCR beta motif of fewer than ten highly homologous variants. Previous work reported some of these motif variants in the synovial fluid and blood of reactive arthritis.

Concerning this clonotype itself: What it recognizes is unknown.

By quantitative 5'-RACE with molecular barcodes, the TCR beta libraries were made. One entry per CDR3 protein results from TCRdb running MiXCR on the 5' RACE reads. The top ten hold nearly 7% of the sample, which has about 540,000 distinct CDR3 sequences, over 9.5% seen once. The V gene's germline CDR1 is KGHSH and CDR2 LQKENI. The CDR3 has 19 amino acids. The junction had 10 bases not matched to a gene; V was cut back by 1 base and J by 0 bases. Sample: blood, either unsorted or a sorted T cell fraction (not recorded which). This receptor was obtained from a male donor with ankylosing spondylitis. The rearrangement uses TRBV18 and TRBJ2-4, with 9 bases lining up with TRBD1. CDR3 protein: CASSPQPGQGPLAKNIQYF. In DNA, the CDR3 is TGTGCCAGCTCACCACAGCCGGGACAGGGACCCCTAGCCAAAAACATTCAGTACTTC.